A single sample is the source of the 10 T cell receptor beta chains below, sequenced in a study of CD4 T cells in relation to SARS-CoV-2 and coronaviruses. The unexposed donors gave CD4+ T cells in about 2011-2019, prior to COVID-19. CD4+ T cells were isolated from the cells after around eleven days of culture. The assay was immunoSEQ multiplex PCR, and TCRdb's table has in-frame clones only and misses some. Of 20,000 to 25,000 clones listed, about 80% are singletons. Their antigens remain unidentified. Specimen: CD4+ T cells from PBMCs, cultured in vitro. The receptors here all came from a human donor in good health.

The rearrangement joins TRBV29-1 to TRBJ1-5; the D gene is possibly TRBD1 (6 bases). This CDR3 contains 15 residues. V lost 6 bases, J lost 0 bases, and 15 bases lay in between. CDR1 is SQVTM, CDR2 ANQGSEA, per germline. This CDR3 is CSVTTQGNSNQPQHF. CDR3 bases: TGCAGCGTAACAACACAGGGAAATAGCAATCAGCCCCAGCATTTT.

This clone has only a few counts. J is TRBJ1-1 and V is TRBV6-1; D unclear. From germline, CDR1 is MNHNS and CDR2 SASEGT. V was clipped by 3 bases and J by 8 bases, with 16 bases between them. CDR3 size: 14 residues. For the CDR3, the DNA is TGTGCCAGCAGTGAGCACAGTGTAGGTACGGAAGCTTTCTTT. Its protein is CASSEHSVGTEAFF.

The gene calls are TRBV12-5 and TRBJ2-7; D may be TRBD2 (7 bases). The V end lost 0 bases, the J end lost 2 bases, and 14 bases lay between the germline ends. The germline gives CDR1 LGHNT, CDR2 FRNRAP. The CDR3 runs to 16 residues. The CDR3 DNA is TGTGCTAGTGGTTTGGTAAGGGGGGGTGTTCCCTACGAGCAGTACTTC. Amino acids: CASGLVRGGVPYEQYF.

This clone was seen just once. This same CDR3 is encoded by further DNA sequences in the sample. This chain joins TRBV7-3 and TRBJ2-1, with D tentatively TRBD1 (5 bases). The CDR3 length is 13 residues. With 0 bases removed from V and 5 bases from J, the gap between germline ends came to 5 bases. Germline lookup yields CDR1 SGHTA and CDR2 FQGTGA. CDR3 nucleotides: TGTGCCAGCAGCTTAACGACAGACAATGAGCAGTTCTTC. It codes for CASSLTTDNEQFF. Full variable domain (missing parts from reference TRBV7-3 and TRBJ2-1): GAGVSQTPSNKVTEKGKYVELRCDPISGHTALYWYRQSLGQGPEFLIYFQGTGAADDSGLPNDRFFAVRPEGSVSTLKIQRTERGDSAVYLCASSLTTDNEQFFGPGTRLTVL.

CDR3 coding DNA: TGTGCCAGCCACCTTTCCTGGGGGAACTCCTACGAGCAGTACTTC. It specifies CASHLSWGNSYEQYF. The chain recombines TRBV6-5 with TRBJ2-7, with D perhaps TRBD1 or TRBD2 (5 bases each). This CDR3 has 15 amino acids. Trimming left V 8 bases short and J 0 bases short, with 17 bases between. Germline V gene sequence: CDR1 MNHEY, CDR2 SVGAGI.

J is TRBJ2-5 and V is TRBV6-5, with TRBD2 as a possible D gene (5 bases). Per germline, CDR1 MNHEY and CDR2 SVGAGI. The CDR3 is 14 residues long. The V end was cut by 6 bases, the J end by 4 bases, with 15 bases between. The CDR3 is CASSHHLEGETQYF. For the CDR3, the DNA is TGTGCCAGCAGCCATCACCTAGAGGGAGAGACCCAGTACTTC.

This sequence joins TRBV5-1 and TRBJ2-2; D unresolved. This CDR3 comprises 17 residues. Looked up from germline, CDR1 is SGHRS and CDR2 is YFSETQ. V was pared by 4 bases and J by 0 bases, with 16 bases between. CDR3 loop: CASSNPRWNSNTGELFF. In DNA form, the CDR3 reads TGCGCCAGCAGCAACCCCCGTTGGAACTCGAACACCGGGGAGCTGTTTTTT.

This clone was picked up a small number of times. The chain employs TRBV24-1 and TRBJ1-2, with TRBD1 identical over 9 bases. V gave up 2 bases and J gave up 3 bases; unmatched junction bases: 6. CDR1 and CDR2 (germline): KGHDR, SFDVKD. This CDR3 is 16 amino acids long. The CDR3 coding sequence is TGTGCCACCAGTGATTGGGGACAGGGAGGGTACTATGGCTACACCTTC. Translated: CATSDWGQGGYYGYTF.

The genes are TRBV6-6 and TRBJ2-5; tentatively, D is TRBD1 or TRBD2 (5 bases each). This CDR3 is built from 14 residues. The germline V and J ends were trimmed by 6 bases and 4 bases, with 15 bases remaining between them. Germline CDR1 reads MNHNY; CDR2 reads SVGAGI (reference sequence). CDR3 DNA sequence: TGTGCCAGCAGGCTGACGGGTGGGGGAGAGACCCAGTACTTC. Protein product: CASRLTGGGETQYF.

The genes are TRBV7-9 and TRBJ2-5; 11 nucleotides agree with TRBD1. Germline CDR1 reads SEHNR; CDR2 reads FQNEAQ (reference sequence). Trimming took 5 bases from V and 5 from J; bases not matched to a gene: 7. CDR3 size: 15 residues. The CDR3 loop reads CASSGGQGAWETQYF. CDR3 coding DNA: TGTGCCAGCAGCGGAGGACAGGGGGCCTGGGAGACCCAGTACTTC.